This TCR beta chain was obtained from a study of blood T cells in healthy people across ages. Study-wide points: While age rose, TCR beta diversity per million T cells dropped in a roughly linear way. Possibly, changes in expanded clonotypes were confounded because donor CMV status was unknown.

Donor samples were obtained from healthy Caucasian individuals from Russia, aged roughly 6 to 90. Each sample provided at least 5 micrograms of extracted total RNA. CDR1 and CDR2 (germline): SQVTM, ANQGSEA. The length of the CDR3 is 15 residues. Deletions cut 3 bases from V and 1 base from J, with 15 bases between. Alongside a J-beta primer mix, a sample-barcoded 5' primer served in a second PCR lasting roughly 7 to 11 cycles. TCRdb called the 5' RACE reads again in MiXCR, with one record for every CDR3 protein. This sample has about 590,000 distinct CDR3 sequences, with about 30% found just once. This clonotype was counted many times. What it recognizes is unknown.

The receptor's source is a woman aged 80 or over in good health. Sequencing input: blood. The V and J genes are TRBV29-1 and TRBJ1-2; D is ambiguous. CDR3 amino acids: CSVETPNRGNYGYTF. The CDR3 coding sequence is TGCAGCGTTGAGACCCCCAATCGGGGTAACTATGGCTACACCTTC.